Each of the 14 T cell receptor beta chains below was sequenced from the same sample in a study of radiotherapy plus CTLA-4 blockade in lung cancer. Generated by immunoSEQ multiplex PCR, the TCRdb table keeps only in-frame clones and is missing some. The profile covers some 96,000 clones, with around nine tenths appearing a single time and more than 4.5% taken by the ten largest. This specimen was peripheral blood, taken from a patient treated with radiotherapy plus ipilimumab. The receptors originated from a human donor with non-small cell lung cancer that progressed on radiotherapy plus ipilimumab.

The chain recombines TRBV2 with TRBJ2-3; 10 nucleotides line up with TRBD2. J was trimmed by 5 bases and V by 2 bases; bases with no gene match: 7. The CDR3 loop spans 16 amino acids. Germline assignment: CDR1 SNHLY and CDR2 FYNNEI. CDR3 amino acids: CASSETAGGPLDTQYF. CDR3 sequence (DNA): TGTGCCAGCAGTGAAACAGCGGGAGGGCCTTTAGATACGCAGTATTTT.

This chain joins TRBV7-9 and TRBJ2-1; no reliable D call. The CDR3 is made up of 11 amino acids. Germline V CDR1 and CDR2: SEHNR, FQNEAQ (reference sequence). V lost 10 bases to trimming and J lost 8 bases, with 12 bases between them. The CDR3 DNA sequence: TGTGCCATAAACCTCCCCGATGAGCAGTTCTTC. Its translation is CAINLPDEQFF.

Of note for this clone: This same CDR3 is encoded by further DNA sequences in the sample. The chain is built from TRBV9 and TRBJ2-2; the D call may be TRBD1 or TRBD2 (5 bases each). The V gene's germline CDR1 is SGDLS and CDR2 YYNGEE. CDR3 length: 14 amino acids. V shed 0 bases and J shed 4 bases, with 7 bases lying between them. CDR3 protein: CASSVGGTTGELFF. In nucleotides, the CDR3 is TGTGCCAGCAGCGTAGGTGGGACCACCGGGGAGCTGTTTTTT.

The rearrangement joins TRBV6-6 to TRBJ2-1; 9 nucleotides align to TRBD2. J gave up 6 bases and V 4 bases, and 10 bases lay outside the gene matches. CDR3 size: 16 residues. The V gene's germline CDR1 is MNHNY and CDR2 SVGAGI (reference sequence). The CDR3: CASSSVSGRAGNEQFF. The CDR3 DNA sequence: TGTGCCAGCAGTTCCGTTAGCGGGAGAGCCGGCAATGAGCAGTTCTTC.

This rearrangement joins TRBV18 to TRBJ2-7, with 12 bases fitting TRBD2. The V and J ends lost 6 bases and 4 bases, in that order; junction bases with no gene match: 10. CDR1 is KGHSH, CDR2 LQKENI, per germline. The CDR3 extends over 16 amino acids. The CDR3 loop is CASSLGASGRAYEQYF. CDR3 nucleotide sequence: TGTGCCAGCTCGCTGGGGGCTAGCGGGAGGGCTTACGAGCAGTACTTC.

V and J are TRBV28 and TRBJ1-2; D remains ambiguous. Trimming cost V 4 bases and J 6 bases, with 15 bases left between them. The CDR3 sequence is 14 residues long. The germline CDR1 and CDR2 sequences are MDHEN and SYDVKM. The DNA for the CDR3 is TGTGCCAGCAGTTCTCGGACTCTAGCCCATGGCTACACCTTC. This codes for CASSSRTLAHGYTF.

The rearrangement uses TRBV7-2 and TRBJ1-1; D gene unclear. This CDR3 region has 14 residues. The germline gives CDR1 SGHTA, CDR2 FQGNSA. The V end lost 2 bases, the J end lost 3 bases, and 10 bases lay between the germline ends. As DNA, the CDR3 is TGTGCCAGCAGCTTATATTGGGGAGACACTGAAGCTTTCTTT. It yields the protein CASSLYWGDTEAFF.

The chain recombines TRBV11-1 with TRBJ2-3; the D gene is possibly TRBD2 (5 bases). The germline V gene encodes CDR1 SGHAT and CDR2 FQDESV (reference sequence). Trimming removed 1 base at V and 6 bases at J, with 11 bases between. The CDR3 totals 14 residues. CDR3 nucleotides: TGTGCCAGCAGCTTAGACCTAGCTCGGGATACGCAGTATTTT. The encoded protein is CASSLDLARDTQYF. Complete variable domain (other parts from reference TRBV11-1 and TRBJ2-3): EAEVAQSPRYKITEKSQAVAFWCDPISGHATLYWYRQILGQGPELLVQFQDESVVDDSQLPKDRFSAERLKGVDSTLKIQPAELGDSAMYLCASSLDLARDTQYFGPGTRLTVL.

The rearrangement links TRBV19 to TRBJ1-2; D uncertain. CDR1 is LNHDA and CDR2 is SQIVND in the germline V gene (reference sequence). This CDR3 comprises 13 residues. V shed 0 bases and J shed 10 bases, with 12 bases lying between them. CDR3 sequence: CASSIEGRDSYTF. In nucleotides, the CDR3 is TGTGCCAGTAGTATAGAAGGCCGAGACTCCTACACCTTC.

The chain combines TRBV19 with TRBJ1-5; no firm D call. Trimming took off 3 bases at V and 3 bases at J, with 21 bases between the two ends. This CDR3 has 18 residues. CDR1 LNHDA and CDR2 SQIVND come from the germline V gene (reference sequence). CDR3 sequence reads: CASSMNRAAGGINQPQHF. The CDR3 coding sequence is TGTGCCAGTAGTATGAATCGGGCGGCAGGCGGGATCAATCAGCCCCAGCATTTT.

This rearrangement joins TRBV25-1 to TRBJ2-3; D unresolved. With 0 bases removed from V and 4 bases from J, the gap between germline ends came to 5 bases. The germline V gene encodes CDR1 MGHDK and CDR2 SYGVNS. The CDR3 covers 13 residues. CDR3 loop: CASSEYWADTQYF. The CDR3 DNA follows: TGTGCCAGCAGTGAATACTGGGCAGATACGCAGTATTTT. Supplemented by reference TRBV25-1 and TRBJ2-3, the full variable domain reads EADIYQTPRYLVIGTGKKITLECSQTMGHDKMYWYQQDPGMELHLIHYSYGVNSTEKGDLSSESTVSRIRTEHFPLTLESARPSHTSQYLCASSEYWADTQYFGPGTRLTVL.

This chain uses TRBV7-2 with TRBJ2-4; 8 bases map to TRBD1. With 5 bases clipped from V and 13 bases from J, the junction kept 7 bases outside the gene matches. CDR3 size: 12 residues. CDR1 is SGHTA and CDR2 is FQGNSA in the germline V gene. CDR3 sequence: CASSRSGGPQYF. CDR3 nucleotides: TGTGCCAGCAGCCGCTCAGGGGGCCCCCAGTACTTC.

The CDR3 sequence: CASSRGRRDGYTF. Here the CDR3 DNA reads TGTGCCAGCAGCCGCGGGCGGCGTGATGGCTACACCTTC. The chain recombines TRBV5-6 with TRBJ1-2, with D unclear. Trimming cost V 4 bases and J 6 bases, with 13 bases left between them. In germline, CDR1 is SGHDT, CDR2 YYEEEE. The CDR3 covers 13 residues.

The chain couples TRBV19 to TRBJ2-1; 10 bases are shared with TRBD2. Germline trimming cut 4 bases from V and 8 bases from J; bases unmatched to any gene: 8. The CDR3 consists of 15 residues. The V gene's germline CDR1 is LNHDA and CDR2 SQIVND (reference sequence). CDR3 coding DNA: TGTGCCAGTAGTACTAGCGGGAGATCGGGAGATGAGCAGTTCTTC. Translated, it gives CASSTSGRSGDEQFF.